These 18 T cell receptor beta chains share one sample of origin, sequenced in a study of OX40 agonist ivuxolimab in advanced cancers. TCRdb's copy holds only in-frame clones and misses some; the assay was immunoSEQ multiplex PCR. The repertoire includes 20,000 to 25,000 clones, 75% to 85% of them detected once, and about 8.9% sits in the top ten. The sequences come from CD4+ or CD8+ T cells sorted from blood, collected in a trial of the OX40 agonist ivuxolimab. The origin of the receptors is an adult with an advanced solid tumor such as melanoma, head and neck, liver or kidney cancer.

This clone was recorded a few times. The rearrangement uses TRBV5-8 and TRBJ2-7, with 13 bases that match TRBD2. The junction had 4 bases not matched to a gene; V was cut back by 4 bases and J by 3 bases. This CDR3 is 15 amino acids long. CDR1 is SGHTS, CDR2 YDEGEE, per germline. The DNA of the CDR3 is TGTGCCAGCAGCGGGGGACTAGCGGGGCACTACGAGCAGTACTTC. It codes for CASSGGLAGHYEQYF. The full variable domain, rest sourced from reference TRBV5-8 and TRBJ2-7, is EAGVTQSPTHLIKTRGQQATLRCSPISGHTSVYWYQQALGLGLQFLLWYDEGEERNRGNFPPRFSGRQFPNYSSELNVNALELEDSALYLCASSGGLAGHYEQYFGPGTRLTVT.

The chain uses TRBV9 and TRBJ2-3; TRBD1 agrees at 7 bases. This CDR3 has 15 residues. Germline CDR1 reads SGDLS; CDR2 reads YYNGEE. J gave up 5 bases and V 0 bases, and 6 bases lay outside the gene matches. The CDR3 region has the DNA TGTGCCAGCAGCGTAGAAGGGGGCCGTGAAGATACGCAGTATTTT. Its translation: CASSVEGGREDTQYF.

The chain couples TRBV9 to TRBJ2-7, with TRBD2 identical over 9 bases. This CDR3 region has 14 residues. CDR1 and CDR2 (germline): SGDLS, YYNGEE. V shed 3 bases and J 4 bases; nucleotides not matched to a gene: 5. The chain's CDR3 is CASSGGLASYEQYF. The CDR3 DNA reads as TGTGCCAGCAGCGGTGGACTAGCGAGTTACGAGCAGTACTTC.

The chain employs TRBV14 and TRBJ2-5; D is unclear. Germline V CDR1 and CDR2: SGHDN, FVKESK. The CDR3 is 13 amino acids. V gave up 2 bases and J gave up 4 bases, with 8 bases separating them. The CDR3 protein is CASSQWEGETQYF. CDR3 bases: TGTGCCAGCAGCCAATGGGAAGGAGAGACCCAGTACTTC. The whole variable domain, remainder taken from reference TRBV14 and TRBJ2-5, is EAGVTQFPSHSVIEKGQTVTLRCDPISGHDNLYWYRRVMGKEIKFLLHFVKESKQDESGMPNNRFLAERTGGTYSTLKVQPAELEDSGVYFCASSQWEGETQYFGPGTRLLVL.

The V call is TRBV5-3, the J call TRBJ1-3, with no clear D. TRBV5-3 counts as an open reading frame of uncertain function. Trimming pared 3 bases from V and 2 bases from J, leaving 27 bases between. The CDR3 length is 20 residues. The CDR3 nucleotides are TGTGCCAGAAGCTCCACGACGCTGGACGAATTCGGCTTTACTGGAAACACCATATATTTT. Its translation: CARSSTTLDEFGFTGNTIYF.

The chain is built from TRBV11-2 and TRBJ2-7; 7 bases are a match to TRBD1. J gave up 3 bases and V 2 bases, and 10 bases lay outside the gene matches. Germline assignment: CDR1 SGHAT and CDR2 FQNNGV. CDR3 size: 16 residues. CDR3 coding DNA: TGTGCCAGCAGCTTAATGGACAGGCCCACCCTCTACGAGCAGTACTTC. This translates into CASSLMDRPTLYEQYF.

This clone has only one observation. The chain is built from TRBV6-4 and TRBJ2-2; the D is unclear. CDR3 length equals 13 residues. The V end was cut by 0 bases, the J end by 5 bases, with 4 bases between. Germline CDR1 and CDR2: MRHNA and SNTAGT. CDR3 in amino acids: CASSDSTTGELFF. The DNA for the CDR3 is TGTGCCAGCAGTGACTCTACGACCGGGGAGCTGTTTTTT.

The chain carries TRBV6-5 and TRBJ1-6, with 8 bases matching TRBD1. V lost 0 bases to trimming and J lost 9 bases; unmatched junction nucleotides: 4. The CDR3 spans 15 residues. Looked up from germline, CDR1 is MNHEY and CDR2 is SVGAGI. CDR3 DNA: TGTGCCAGCAGTTACTCCGGGACAGGATCTTCACCCCTCCACTTT. It is translated as CASSYSGTGSSPLHF.

Note on this clone: Other DNA sequences of this sample code for an identical CDR3. The J gene is TRBJ2-7, the V gene TRBV7-2; the D call may be TRBD1 or TRBD2 (5 bases each). Germline V gene sequence: CDR1 SGHTA, CDR2 FQGNSA. The CDR3 covers 15 residues. Trimming left V 1 base short and J 3 bases short, with 13 bases between. The CDR3 DNA reads TGTGCCAGCAGCTTAGTTTCCGGGGCCAACTACGAGCAGTACTTC. The encoded protein is CASSLVSGANYEQYF. The variable domain in full, with the rest retrieved from reference TRBV7-2 and TRBJ2-7, is GAGVSQSPSNKVTEKGKDVELRCDPISGHTALYWYRQSLGQGLEFLIYFQGNSAPDKSGLPSDRFSAERTGGSVSTLTIQRTQQEDSAVYLCASSLVSGANYEQYFGPGTRLTVT.

This chain connects TRBV12-2 to TRBJ2-7; no DNA check was done on the table's D call, TRBD1. TRBV12-2 is shown as a pseudogene. This CDR3 spans 19 amino acids. Written as DNA, the CDR3 is TGTGCAAGTCGCTTAGATGTCCGGACAGGGCCTTCTGCCTCCTACGAGCAGTACTTC. Encoded protein: CASRLDVRTGPSASYEQYF.

This chain links TRBV27 with TRBJ2-7; D is tentatively TRBD1 or TRBD2 (7 bases each). The CDR3 is 14 residues long. V lost 2 bases to trimming and J lost 3 bases, with 11 bases between them. In germline, CDR1 is MNHEY, CDR2 SMNVEV (reference sequence). This CDR3 is CASSLQGGNYEQYF. The CDR3, as DNA: TGTGCCAGCAGTTTACAGGGGGGGAACTACGAGCAGTACTTC.

V usage is TRBV15 and J usage is TRBJ2-1; D unclear. CDR3 length equals 12 residues. V lost 0 bases and J lost 7, with 4 bases in between. Germline values: CDR1 LNHNV, CDR2 YYDKDF (reference sequence). This chain's CDR3 is CATSRDRNEQFF. The CDR3 DNA is TGTGCCACCAGCAGAGACAGAAATGAGCAGTTCTTC. Supplemented by reference TRBV15 and TRBJ2-1, the full variable domain reads DAMVIQNPRYQVTQFGKPVTLSCSQTLNHNVMYWYQQKSSQAPKLLFHYYDKDFNNEADTPDNFQSRRPNTSFCFLDIRSPGLGDTAMYLCATSRDRNEQFFGPGTRLTVL.

The chain is built from TRBV13 and TRBJ1-2; the match to TRBD1 covers 7 bases. Germline assignment: CDR1 PRHDT and CDR2 FYEKMQ (reference sequence). Trimming removed 0 bases from V and 6 bases from J; junction bases left unmatched: 13. There are 17 residues in the CDR3. CDR3 sequence reads: CASSLGDRASRGDGYTF. DNA of the CDR3: TGTGCCAGCAGCTTAGGCGACAGGGCATCGAGGGGTGATGGCTACACCTTC.

The chain carries TRBV27 and TRBJ2-3, with 7 bases lining up with TRBD2. In germline, CDR1 is MNHEY, CDR2 SMNVEV (reference sequence). After removal of 2 bases from V and 4 bases from J, the junction contained 12 bases not matched to a gene. CDR3 length: 17 residues. The CDR3 loop is CASSLGVIGGGSDTQYF. In DNA, the CDR3 is TGTGCCAGCAGTTTAGGGGTTATTGGCGGGGGTTCAGATACGCAGTATTTT.

This clone was seen just once. The chain recombines TRBV27 with TRBJ1-2; no clear D. The CDR3 is made up of 13 amino acids. V was clipped by 0 bases and J by 4 bases, with 6 bases between them. Germline V gene lookup returns CDR1 MNHEY and CDR2 SMNVEV (reference sequence). CDR3 DNA: TGTGCCAGCAGTTTATCGGGTGGCTATGGCTACACCTTC. It yields the protein CASSLSGGYGYTF.

This clone was detected once. The chain combines TRBV27 with TRBJ2-1; D is perhaps TRBD2 (5 bases). In germline, CDR1 is MNHEY, CDR2 SMNVEV (reference sequence). V lost 11 bases to trimming and J lost 2 bases, with 7 bases between them. CDR3 length equals 11 residues. The CDR3 DNA reads TGTGCCGCGGGCCCCTACAATGAGCAGTTCTTC. Protein: CAAGPYNEQFF.

The J gene is TRBJ1-2, the V gene TRBV5-5, with D possibly being TRBD1 (6 bases). Germline V gene lookup returns CDR1 SGHKS and CDR2 YYEKEE (reference sequence). The CDR3 contains 14 residues. Trimming left V 2 bases short and J 5 bases short, with 13 bases between. CDR3 DNA: TGTGCCAGCAGCTTACAGGGTGATGGGTATGGCTACACCTTC. It codes for CASSLQGDGYGYTF.

The chain carries TRBV4-1 and TRBJ1-1; maybe TRBD1 (6 bases). Germline CDR1 is MGHRA and CDR2 is YSYEKL. With 3 bases removed from V and 2 bases from J, the gap between germline ends came to 16 bases. The CDR3 covers 16 residues. CDR3 residues: CASSQRGGQGNTEAFF. The CDR3, as DNA: TGCGCCAGCAGCCAGAGGGGGGGCCAGGGAAACACTGAAGCTTTCTTT.